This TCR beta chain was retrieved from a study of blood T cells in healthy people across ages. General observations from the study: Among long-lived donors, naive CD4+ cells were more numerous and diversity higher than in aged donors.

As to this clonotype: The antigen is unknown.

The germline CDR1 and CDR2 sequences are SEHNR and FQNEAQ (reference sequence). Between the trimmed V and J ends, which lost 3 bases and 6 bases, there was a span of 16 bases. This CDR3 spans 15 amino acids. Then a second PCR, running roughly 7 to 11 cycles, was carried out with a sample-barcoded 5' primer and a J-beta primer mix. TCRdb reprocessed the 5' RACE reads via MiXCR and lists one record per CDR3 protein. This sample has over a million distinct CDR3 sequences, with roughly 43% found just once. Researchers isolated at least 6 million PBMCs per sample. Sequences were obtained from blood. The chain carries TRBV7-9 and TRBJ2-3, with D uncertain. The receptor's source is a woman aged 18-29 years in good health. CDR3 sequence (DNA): TGTGCCAGCAGCTTGCAGTTGAGTCTCGCCGATACGCAGTATTTT. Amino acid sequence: CASSLQLSLADTQYF.